The subject of this entry is one T cell receptor beta chain. The data were taken from a study of T cells after yellow fever vaccination. A universal primer site and UMIs were added as TCR cDNA was made by 5'RACE template switching. TCRdb reanalysed the 5' RACE reads using MiXCR and keeps one entry per CDR3 protein. The data show 100,000 to 150,000 distinct CDR3 sequences, 7.2% seen once. CDR1 and CDR2 (germline): LGHDT, YNNKEL (reference sequence). V was shortened by 1 base and J by 3 bases, with 6 bases between the two germline ends. This CDR3 spans 13 amino acids. This sample comprised CD4+ T cells sorted from PBMCs, obtained roughly 47 days after the first yellow fever vaccination. This clonotype was obtained from a man aged 18 to 29 who received the YFV17D yellow fever vaccine. This chain uses TRBV3-1 with TRBJ2-5; D is undetermined. CDR3 in amino acids: CASSQAVKETQYF. CDR3 sequence (DNA): TGTGCCAGCAGCCAAGCAGTCAAAGAGACCCAGTACTTC.